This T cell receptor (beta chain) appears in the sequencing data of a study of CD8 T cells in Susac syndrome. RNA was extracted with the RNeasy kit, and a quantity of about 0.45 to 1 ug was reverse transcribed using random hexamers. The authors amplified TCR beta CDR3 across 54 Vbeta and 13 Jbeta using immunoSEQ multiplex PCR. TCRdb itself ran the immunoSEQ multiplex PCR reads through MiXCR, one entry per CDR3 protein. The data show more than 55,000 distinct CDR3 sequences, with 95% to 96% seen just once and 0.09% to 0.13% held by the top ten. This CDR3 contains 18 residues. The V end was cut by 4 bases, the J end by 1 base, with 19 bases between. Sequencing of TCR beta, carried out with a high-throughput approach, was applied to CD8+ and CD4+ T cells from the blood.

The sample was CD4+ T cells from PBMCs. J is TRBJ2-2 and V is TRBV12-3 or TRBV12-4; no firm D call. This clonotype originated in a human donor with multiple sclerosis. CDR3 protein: CASSSSVRPTRNTGELFF. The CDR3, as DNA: TGTGCCAGCAGTTCCTCGGTCAGGCCTACAAGGAACACCGGGGAGCTGTTTTTT.